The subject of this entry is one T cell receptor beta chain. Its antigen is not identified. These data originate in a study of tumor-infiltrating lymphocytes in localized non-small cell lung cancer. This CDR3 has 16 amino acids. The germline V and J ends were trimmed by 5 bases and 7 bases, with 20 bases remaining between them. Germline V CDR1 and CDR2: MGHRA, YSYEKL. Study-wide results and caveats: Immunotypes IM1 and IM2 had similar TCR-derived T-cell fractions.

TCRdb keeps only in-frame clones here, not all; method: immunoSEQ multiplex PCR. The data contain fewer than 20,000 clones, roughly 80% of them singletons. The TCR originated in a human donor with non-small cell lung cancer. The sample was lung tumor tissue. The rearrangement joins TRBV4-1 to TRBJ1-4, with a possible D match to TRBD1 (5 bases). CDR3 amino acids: CASSGRAGRVGEKLFF. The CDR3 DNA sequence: TGCGCCAGCAGCGGAAGAGCAGGGCGGGTGGGTGAAAAACTGTTTTTT.